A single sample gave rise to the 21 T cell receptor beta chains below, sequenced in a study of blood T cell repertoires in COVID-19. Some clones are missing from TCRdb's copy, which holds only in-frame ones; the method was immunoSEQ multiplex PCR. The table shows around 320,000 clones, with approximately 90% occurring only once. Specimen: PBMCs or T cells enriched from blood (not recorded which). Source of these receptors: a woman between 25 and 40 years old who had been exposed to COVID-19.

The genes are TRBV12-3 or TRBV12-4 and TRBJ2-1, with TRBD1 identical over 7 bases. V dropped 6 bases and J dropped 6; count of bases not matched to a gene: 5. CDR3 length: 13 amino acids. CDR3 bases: TGTGCCAGCAGGAGGGACAGCGTCAATGAGCAGTTCTTC. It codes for CASRRDSVNEQFF.

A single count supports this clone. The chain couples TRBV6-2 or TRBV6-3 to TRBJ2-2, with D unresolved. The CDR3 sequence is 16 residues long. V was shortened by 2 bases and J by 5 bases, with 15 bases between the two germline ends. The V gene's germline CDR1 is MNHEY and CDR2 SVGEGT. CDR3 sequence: CASSYPWAESTGELFF. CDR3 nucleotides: TGTGCCAGCAGTTACCCGTGGGCAGAGTCTACCGGGGAGCTGTTTTTT.

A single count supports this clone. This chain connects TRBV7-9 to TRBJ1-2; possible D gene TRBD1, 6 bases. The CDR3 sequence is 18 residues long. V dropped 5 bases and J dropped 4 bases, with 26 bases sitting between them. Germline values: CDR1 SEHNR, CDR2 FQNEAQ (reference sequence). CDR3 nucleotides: TGTGCCAGCAGCCCCGTCCGCGTCAGGGGACCCTTCTTCTATGGCTACACCTTC. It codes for CASSPVRVRGPFFYGYTF.

Here the CDR3 DNA reads TGTGCCAGCAGCCCAGCGGGGGTTCAAGAGACCCAGTACTTC. It specifies CASSPAGVQETQYF. This chain joins TRBV11-1 and TRBJ2-5; TRBD2 matches 8 bases. From germline, CDR1 is SGHAT and CDR2 FQDESV (reference sequence). Trimming cost V 5 bases and J 2 bases; bases outside gene matches: 4. The CDR3 loop spans 14 amino acids.

DNA of the CDR3: TGTGCCAGCAGCAAAGGACCGGGTAGAGAGACCCAGTACTTC. Amino acids: CASSKGPGRETQYF. The rearrangement links TRBV14 to TRBJ2-5; D is ambiguous. The CDR3 extends over 14 amino acids. Trimming took off 5 bases at V and 4 bases at J, with 14 bases between the two ends. Germline V gene data show CDR1 as SGHDN and CDR2 as FVKESK. Full variable domain (rest looked up from reference TRBV14 and TRBJ2-5): EAGVTQFPSHSVIEKGQTVTLRCDPISGHDNLYWYRRVMGKEIKFLLHFVKESKQDESGMPNNRFLAERTGGTYSTLKVQPAELEDSGVYFCASSKGPGRETQYFGPGTRLLVL.

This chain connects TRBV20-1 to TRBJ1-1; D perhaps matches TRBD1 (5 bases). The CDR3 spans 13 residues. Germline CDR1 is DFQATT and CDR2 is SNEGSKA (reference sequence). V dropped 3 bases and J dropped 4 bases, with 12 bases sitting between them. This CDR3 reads CSASSWRGTEAFF. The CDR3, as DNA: TGCAGTGCTAGTTCGTGGAGGGGCACTGAAGCTTTCTTT.

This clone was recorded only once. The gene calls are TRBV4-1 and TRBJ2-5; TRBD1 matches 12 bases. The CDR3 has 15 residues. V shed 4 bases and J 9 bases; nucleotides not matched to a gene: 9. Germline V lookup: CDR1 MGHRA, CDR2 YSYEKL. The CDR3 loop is CASSPTRDRGRPQYF. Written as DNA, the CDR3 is TGCGCCAGCAGCCCGACCCGGGACAGGGGGCGACCCCAGTACTTC.

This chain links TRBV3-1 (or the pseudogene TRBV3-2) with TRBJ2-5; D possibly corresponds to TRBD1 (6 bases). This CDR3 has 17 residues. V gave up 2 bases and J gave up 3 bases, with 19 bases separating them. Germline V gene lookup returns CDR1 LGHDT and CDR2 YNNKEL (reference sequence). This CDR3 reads CASSQRIVQGIEETQYF. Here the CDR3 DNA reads TGTGCCAGCAGCCAACGAATCGTACAGGGAATTGAAGAGACCCAGTACTTC.

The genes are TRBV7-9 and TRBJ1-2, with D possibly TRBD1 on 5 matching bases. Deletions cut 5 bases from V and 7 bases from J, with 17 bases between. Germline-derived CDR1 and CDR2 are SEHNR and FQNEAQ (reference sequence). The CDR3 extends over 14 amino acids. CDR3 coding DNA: TGTGCCAGCAGCCCGAACCCAGGGTGGTCTGGCTACACCTTC. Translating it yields CASSPNPGWSGYTF. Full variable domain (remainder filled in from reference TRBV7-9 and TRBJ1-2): DTGVSQNPRHKITKRGQNVTFRCDPISEHNRLYWYRQTLGQGPEFLTYFQNEAQLEKSRLLSDRFSAERPKGSFSTLEIQRTEQGDSAMYLCASSPNPGWSGYTFGSGTRLTVV.

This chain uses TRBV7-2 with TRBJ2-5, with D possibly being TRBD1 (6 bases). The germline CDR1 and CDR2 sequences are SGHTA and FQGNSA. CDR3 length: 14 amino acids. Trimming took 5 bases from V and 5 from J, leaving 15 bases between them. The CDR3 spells CASSLFGGWETQYF. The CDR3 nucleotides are TGTGCCAGCAGCCTATTTGGGGGCTGGGAGACCCAGTACTTC. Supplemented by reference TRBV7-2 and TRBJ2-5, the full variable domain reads GAGVSQSPSNKVTEKGKDVELRCDPISGHTALYWYRQSLGQGLEFLIYFQGNSAPDKSGLPSDRFSAERTGGSVSTLTIQRTQQEDSAVYLCASSLFGGWETQYFGPGTRLLVL.

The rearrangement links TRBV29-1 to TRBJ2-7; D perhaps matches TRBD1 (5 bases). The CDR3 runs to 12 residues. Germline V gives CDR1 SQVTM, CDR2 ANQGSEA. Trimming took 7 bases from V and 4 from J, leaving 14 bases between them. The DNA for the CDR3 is TGCAGCGCCCAGGGTCTCGAATACGAGCAGTACTTC. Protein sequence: CSAQGLEYEQYF.

The CDR3 nucleotides are TGTGCCAGCAGTTTGGGCAGGGCCACTGAAGCTTTCTTT. Its translation is CASSLGRATEAFF. The rearrangement uses TRBV12-3 or TRBV12-4 and TRBJ1-1, with a weak D call TRBD1 (5 bases). The V gene lost 3 bases and the J gene lost 4 bases, with 9 bases spanning the gap. The CDR3 totals 13 residues.

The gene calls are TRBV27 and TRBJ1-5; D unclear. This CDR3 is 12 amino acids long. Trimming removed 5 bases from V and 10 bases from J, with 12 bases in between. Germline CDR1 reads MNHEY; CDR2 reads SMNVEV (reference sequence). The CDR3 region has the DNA TGTGCCAGCAGTGGAGACGGTCAACCCCAGCATTTT. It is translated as CASSGDGQPQHF.

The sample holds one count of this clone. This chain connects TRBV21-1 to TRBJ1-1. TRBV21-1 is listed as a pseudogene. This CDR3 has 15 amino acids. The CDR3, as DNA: TGTGCCAGCAGCAAAGACGGGAACCGAAACTCTGAAGCTTTCTTT. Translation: CASSKDGNRNSEAFF.

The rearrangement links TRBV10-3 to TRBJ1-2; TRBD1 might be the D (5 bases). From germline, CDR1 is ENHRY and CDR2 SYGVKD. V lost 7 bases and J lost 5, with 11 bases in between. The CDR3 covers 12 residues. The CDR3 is CAIKGQGYGYTF. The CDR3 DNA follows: TGTGCCATCAAGGGCCAGGGATATGGCTACACCTTC.

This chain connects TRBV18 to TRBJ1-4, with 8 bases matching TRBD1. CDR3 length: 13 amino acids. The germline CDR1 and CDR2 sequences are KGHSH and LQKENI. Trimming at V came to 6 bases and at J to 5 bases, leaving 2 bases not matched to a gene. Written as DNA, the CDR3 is TGTGCCAGCTCGCGGGACAGGAATGAAAAACTGTTTTTT. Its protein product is CASSRDRNEKLFF.

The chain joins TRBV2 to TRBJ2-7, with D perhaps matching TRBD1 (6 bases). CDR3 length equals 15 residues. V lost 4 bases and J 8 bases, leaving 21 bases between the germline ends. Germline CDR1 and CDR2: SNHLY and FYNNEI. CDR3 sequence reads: CASSVLGAGPVKQYF. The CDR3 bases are TGTGCCAGCAGTGTCCTGGGGGCAGGGCCCGTTAAGCAGTACTTC.

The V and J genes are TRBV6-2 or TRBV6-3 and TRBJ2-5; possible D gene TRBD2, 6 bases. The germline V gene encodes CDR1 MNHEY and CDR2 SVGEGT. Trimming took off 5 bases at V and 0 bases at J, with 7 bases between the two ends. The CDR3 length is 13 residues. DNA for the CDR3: TGTGCCAGCAGTGGACTAAACCAAGAGACCCAGTACTTC. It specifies CASSGLNQETQYF.

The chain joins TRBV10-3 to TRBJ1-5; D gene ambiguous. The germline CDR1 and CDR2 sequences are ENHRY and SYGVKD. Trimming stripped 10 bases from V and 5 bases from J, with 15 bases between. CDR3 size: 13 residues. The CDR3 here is CASRTRQDQPQHF. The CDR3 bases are TGTGCCAGCCGGACTCGTCAGGATCAGCCCCAGCATTTT.

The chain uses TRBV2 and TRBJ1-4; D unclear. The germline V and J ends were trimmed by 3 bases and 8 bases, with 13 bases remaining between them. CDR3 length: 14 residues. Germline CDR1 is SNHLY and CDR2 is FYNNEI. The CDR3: CASSDSGGSEKLFF. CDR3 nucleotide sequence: TGTGCCAGCAGTGACTCGGGTGGGTCAGAAAAACTGTTTTTT.

In nucleotides, the CDR3 is TGTGCCAGCAGCTTAACAGGGATAACTGAAGCTTTCTTT. Protein product: CASSLTGITEAFF. V is TRBV7-9 and J is TRBJ1-1, with TRBD1 as a possible D gene (6 bases). The V gene lost 2 bases and the J gene lost 5 bases, with 9 bases spanning the gap. From germline, CDR1 is SEHNR and CDR2 FQNEAQ (reference sequence). The CDR3 runs 13 residues.